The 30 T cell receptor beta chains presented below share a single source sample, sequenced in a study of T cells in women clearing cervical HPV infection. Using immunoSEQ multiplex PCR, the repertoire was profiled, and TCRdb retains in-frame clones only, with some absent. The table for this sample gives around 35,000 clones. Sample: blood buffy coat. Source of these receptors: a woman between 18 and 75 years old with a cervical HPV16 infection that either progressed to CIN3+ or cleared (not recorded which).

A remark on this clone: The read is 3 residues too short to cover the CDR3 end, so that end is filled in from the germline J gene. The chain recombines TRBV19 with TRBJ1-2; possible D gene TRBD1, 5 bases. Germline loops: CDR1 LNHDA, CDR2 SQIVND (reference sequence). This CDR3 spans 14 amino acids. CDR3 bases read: TGTGCCAGTAGTAAGAGGGGCCCATCCTACGAC. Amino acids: CASSKRGPSYD. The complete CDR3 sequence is CASSKRGPSYDYTF.

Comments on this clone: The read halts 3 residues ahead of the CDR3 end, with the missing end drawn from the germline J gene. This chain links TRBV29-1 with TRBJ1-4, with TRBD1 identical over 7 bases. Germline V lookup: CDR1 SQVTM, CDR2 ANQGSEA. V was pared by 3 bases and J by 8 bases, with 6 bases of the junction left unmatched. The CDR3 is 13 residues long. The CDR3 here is CSVEGQTGEKLFF. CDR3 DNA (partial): TGCAGCGTTGAGGGACAGACGGGCGAAAAA.

This CDR3 is CASHGLAGGADTQYF. Partial CDR3 DNA: TGCGCCAGCCATGGACTAGCGGGGGGTGCAGATACG. The J gene is TRBJ2-3, the V gene TRBV10-2; 14 bases map to TRBD2. Coverage ceases 3 residues before the CDR3 finishes, and the germline J gene fills in the end. The CDR3 sequence is 15 residues long. Germline CDR1 is WSHSY and CDR2 is SAAADI. J gave up 4 bases and V 8 bases, and 5 bases lay outside the gene matches.

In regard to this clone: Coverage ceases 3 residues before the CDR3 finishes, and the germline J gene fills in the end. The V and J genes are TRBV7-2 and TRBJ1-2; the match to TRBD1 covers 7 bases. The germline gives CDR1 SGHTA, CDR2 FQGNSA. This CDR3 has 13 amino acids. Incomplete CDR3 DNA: TGTGCCAGCAGCTTAGCGACAGGGAACGAC. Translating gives CASSLATGND. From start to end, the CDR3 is CASSLATGNDYTF.

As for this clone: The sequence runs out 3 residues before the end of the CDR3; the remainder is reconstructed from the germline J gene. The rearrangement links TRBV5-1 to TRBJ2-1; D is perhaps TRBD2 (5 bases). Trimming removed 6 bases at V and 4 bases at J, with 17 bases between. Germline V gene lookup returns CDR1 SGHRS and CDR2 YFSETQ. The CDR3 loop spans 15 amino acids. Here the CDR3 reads CASNPDAGTYNEQFF. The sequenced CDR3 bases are TGCGCCAGCAACCCGGATGCGGGCACATACAATGAG.

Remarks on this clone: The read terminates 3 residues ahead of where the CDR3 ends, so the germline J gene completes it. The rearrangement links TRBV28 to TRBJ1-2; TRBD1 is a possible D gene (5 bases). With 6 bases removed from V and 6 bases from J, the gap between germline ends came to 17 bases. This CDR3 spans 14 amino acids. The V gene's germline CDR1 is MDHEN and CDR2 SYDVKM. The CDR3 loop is CASSLPQGINGYTF. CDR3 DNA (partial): TGTGCCAGCAGCTTACCTCAGGGCATCAATGGC.

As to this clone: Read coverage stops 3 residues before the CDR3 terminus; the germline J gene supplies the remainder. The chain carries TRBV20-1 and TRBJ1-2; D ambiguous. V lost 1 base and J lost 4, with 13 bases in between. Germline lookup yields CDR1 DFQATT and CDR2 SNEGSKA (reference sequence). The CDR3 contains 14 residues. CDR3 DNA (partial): TGCAGTGCTAGAGTGACCGACAACTCCTATGGC. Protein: CSARVTDNSYG. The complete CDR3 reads CSARVTDNSYGYTF.

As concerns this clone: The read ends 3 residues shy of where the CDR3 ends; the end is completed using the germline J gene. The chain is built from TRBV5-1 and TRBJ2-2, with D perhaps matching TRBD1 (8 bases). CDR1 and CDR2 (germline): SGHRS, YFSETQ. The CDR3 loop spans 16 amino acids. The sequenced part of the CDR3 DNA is TGCGCCAGCAGCCATGGCTTAGGACAGGGAGGGGAAAAG. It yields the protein CASSHGLGQGGEK. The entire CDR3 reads CASSHGLGQGGEKLFF.

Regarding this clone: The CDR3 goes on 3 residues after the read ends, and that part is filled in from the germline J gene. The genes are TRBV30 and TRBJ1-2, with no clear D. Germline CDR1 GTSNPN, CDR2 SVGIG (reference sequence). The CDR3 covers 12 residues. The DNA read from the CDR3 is TGTGCCTGGAGTGTATCGGGTTACGAC. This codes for CAWSVSGYD. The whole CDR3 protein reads CAWSVSGYDYTF.

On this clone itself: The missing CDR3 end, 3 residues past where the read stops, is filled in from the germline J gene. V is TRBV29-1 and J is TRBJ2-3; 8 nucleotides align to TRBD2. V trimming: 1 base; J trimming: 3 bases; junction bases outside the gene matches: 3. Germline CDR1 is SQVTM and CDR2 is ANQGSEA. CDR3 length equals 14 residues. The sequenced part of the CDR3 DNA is TGCAGCGTTGAAGTTAGCGGGGTGACAGATACG. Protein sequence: CSVEVSGVTDT. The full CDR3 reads CSVEVSGVTDTQYF.

CDR3 DNA, as far as it was read: TGCGCCAGCAGCTTGGAAGGGACAGGGGGCATTACGGAGACC. This codes for CASSLEGTGGITET. The entire CDR3 protein is CASSLEGTGGITETQYF. J is TRBJ2-5 and V is TRBV5-1, with 12 bases fitting TRBD1. The sequenced fragment ends 3 residues before the CDR3 boundary, so the rest is inferred from the germline J gene. The junction had 8 bases not matched to a gene; V was cut back by 0 bases and J by 5 bases. The CDR3 loop spans 17 amino acids. The germline V gene has CDR1 SGHRS and CDR2 YFSETQ.

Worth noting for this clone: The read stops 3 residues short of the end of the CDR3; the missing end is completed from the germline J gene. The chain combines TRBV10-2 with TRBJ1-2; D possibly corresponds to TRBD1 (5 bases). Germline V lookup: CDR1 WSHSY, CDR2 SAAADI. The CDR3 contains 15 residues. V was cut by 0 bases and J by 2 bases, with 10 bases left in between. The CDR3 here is CASSESQEGNYGYTF. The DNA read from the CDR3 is TGCGCCAGCAGTGAGTCACAGGAGGGAAACTATGGC.

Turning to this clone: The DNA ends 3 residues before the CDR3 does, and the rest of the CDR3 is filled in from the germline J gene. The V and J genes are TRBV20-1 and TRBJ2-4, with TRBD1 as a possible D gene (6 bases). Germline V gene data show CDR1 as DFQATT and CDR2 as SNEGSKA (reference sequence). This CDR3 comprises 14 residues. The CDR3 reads CSAYHRVGNQPQYF. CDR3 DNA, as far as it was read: TGCAGTGCTTACCACAGGGTCGGAAATCAGCCT.

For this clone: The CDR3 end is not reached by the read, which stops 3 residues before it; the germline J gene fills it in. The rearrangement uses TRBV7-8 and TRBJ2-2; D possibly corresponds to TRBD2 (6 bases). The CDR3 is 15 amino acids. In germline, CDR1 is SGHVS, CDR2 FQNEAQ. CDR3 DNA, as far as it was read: TGTGCCAGCAGCCCCCTGGGGGGAGTTCTGTCACCG. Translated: CASSPLGGVLSP. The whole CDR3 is CASSPLGGVLSPLFF.

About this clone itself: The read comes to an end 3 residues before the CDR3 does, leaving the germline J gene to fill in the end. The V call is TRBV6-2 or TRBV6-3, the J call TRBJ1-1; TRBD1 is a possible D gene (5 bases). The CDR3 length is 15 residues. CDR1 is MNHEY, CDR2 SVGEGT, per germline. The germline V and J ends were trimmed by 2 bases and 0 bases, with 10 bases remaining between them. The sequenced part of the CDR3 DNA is TGTGCCAGCAGTTACCAGGGACTGATGAACACTGAA. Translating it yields CASSYQGLMNTE. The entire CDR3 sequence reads CASSYQGLMNTEAFF.

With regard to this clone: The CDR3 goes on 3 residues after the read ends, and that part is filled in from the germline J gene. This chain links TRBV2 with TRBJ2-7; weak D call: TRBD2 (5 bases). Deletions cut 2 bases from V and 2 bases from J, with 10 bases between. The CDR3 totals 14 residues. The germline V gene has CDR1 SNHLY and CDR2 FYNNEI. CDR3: CASSERGSAYEQYF. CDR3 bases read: TGTGCCAGCAGTGAACGGGGATCCGCCTACGAG.

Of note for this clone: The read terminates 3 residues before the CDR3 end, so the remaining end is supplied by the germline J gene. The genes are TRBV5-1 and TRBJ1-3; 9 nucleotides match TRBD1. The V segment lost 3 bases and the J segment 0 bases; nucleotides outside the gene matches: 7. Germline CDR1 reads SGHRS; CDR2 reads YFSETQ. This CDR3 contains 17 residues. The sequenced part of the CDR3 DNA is TGCGCCAGCAGCTGGAGAGGACAGGGGAGCTCTGGAAACACC. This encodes CASSWRGQGSSGNT. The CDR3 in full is CASSWRGQGSSGNTIYF.

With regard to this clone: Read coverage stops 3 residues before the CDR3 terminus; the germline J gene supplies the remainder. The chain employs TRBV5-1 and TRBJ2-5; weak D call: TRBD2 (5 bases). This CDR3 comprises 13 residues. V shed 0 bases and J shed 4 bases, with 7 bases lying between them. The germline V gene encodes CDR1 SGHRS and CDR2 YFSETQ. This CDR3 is CASSLGTPETQYF. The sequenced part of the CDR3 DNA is TGCGCCAGCAGCTTGGGGACTCCAGAGACC.

The CDR3 sequence: CSASSTVNEKLFF. The sequenced part of the CDR3 DNA is TGCAGCGCCTCCTCGACAGTGAATGAAAAG. The V gene is TRBV29-1, the J gene TRBJ2-2; tentative D call: TRBD1 (5 bases). The read is 3 residues too short to cover the CDR3 end, so that end is filled in from the germline J gene. Germline-derived CDR1 and CDR2 are SQVTM and ANQGSEA. The CDR3 is 13 residues long.

The sequenced part of the CDR3 DNA is TGTGCCAGTAGTCGGGACAGGGGAAAA. Its translation: CASSRDRGK. The entire CDR3 sequence reads CASSRDRGKAFF. The rearrangement links TRBV19 to TRBJ1-1; TRBD1 agrees at 10 bases. The read is 3 residues too short to cover the CDR3 end, so that end is filled in from the germline J gene. Per germline, CDR1 LNHDA and CDR2 SQIVND (reference sequence). There are 12 residues in the CDR3.

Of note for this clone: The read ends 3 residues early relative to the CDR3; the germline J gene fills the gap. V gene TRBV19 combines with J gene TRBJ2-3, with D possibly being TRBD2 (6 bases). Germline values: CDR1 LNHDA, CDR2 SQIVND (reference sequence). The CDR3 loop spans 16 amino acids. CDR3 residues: CASSPSGTLSNQPQYF. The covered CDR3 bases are TGTGCCAGTAGCCCAAGTGGGACTTTGAGCAATCAGCCG.

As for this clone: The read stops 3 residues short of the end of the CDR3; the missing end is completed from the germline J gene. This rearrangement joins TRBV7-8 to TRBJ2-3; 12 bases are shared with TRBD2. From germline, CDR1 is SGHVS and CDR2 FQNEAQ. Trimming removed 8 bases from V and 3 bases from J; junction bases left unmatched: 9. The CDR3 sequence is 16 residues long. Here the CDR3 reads CASFSTSGRGTDTQYF. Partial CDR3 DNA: TGTGCCAGCTTCTCGACTAGCGGGAGAGGGACAGATACG.

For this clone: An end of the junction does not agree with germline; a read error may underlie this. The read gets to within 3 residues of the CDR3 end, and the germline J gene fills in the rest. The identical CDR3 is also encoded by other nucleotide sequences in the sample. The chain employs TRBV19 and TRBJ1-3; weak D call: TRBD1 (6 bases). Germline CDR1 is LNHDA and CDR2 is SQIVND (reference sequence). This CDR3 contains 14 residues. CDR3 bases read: TGTGCCAGTTCCTGGGGGCTCTCTGGAAACACG. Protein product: CASSWGLSGNT. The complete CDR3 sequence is CASSWGLSGNTIYF.

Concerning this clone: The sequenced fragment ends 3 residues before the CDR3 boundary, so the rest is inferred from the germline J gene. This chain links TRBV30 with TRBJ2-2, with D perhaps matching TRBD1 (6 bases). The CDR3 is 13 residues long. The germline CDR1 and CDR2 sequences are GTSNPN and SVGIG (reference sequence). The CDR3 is CAWTDRNNEKLFF. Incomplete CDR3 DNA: TGTGCCTGGACGGACAGAAATAATGAAAAG.

CDR3 amino acids: CASSLSVTRETAFF. The sequenced CDR3 bases are TGTGCCAGCAGCTTAAGTGTTACGCGGGAGACA. The chain employs TRBV7-9 and TRBJ1-1; D is unclear. The read gets to within 3 residues of the CDR3 end, and the germline J gene fills in the rest. Germline CDR1 SEHNR, CDR2 FQNEAQ (reference sequence). The CDR3 totals 14 residues.

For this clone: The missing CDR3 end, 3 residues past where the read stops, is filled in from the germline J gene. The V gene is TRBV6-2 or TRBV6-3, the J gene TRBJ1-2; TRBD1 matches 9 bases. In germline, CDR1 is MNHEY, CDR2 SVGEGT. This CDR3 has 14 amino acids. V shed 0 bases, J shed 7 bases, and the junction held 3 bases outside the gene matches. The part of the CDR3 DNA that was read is TGTGCCAGCAGTTACTCTCAACAGGGGGCTGGC. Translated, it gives CASSYSQQGAG. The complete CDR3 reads CASSYSQQGAGYTF.

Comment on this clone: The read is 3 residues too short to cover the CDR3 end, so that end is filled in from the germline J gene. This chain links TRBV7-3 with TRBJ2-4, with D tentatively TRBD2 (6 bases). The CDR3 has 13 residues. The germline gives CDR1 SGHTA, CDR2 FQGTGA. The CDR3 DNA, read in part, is TGTGCCAGCAGCCACGAGGCGGGGTATGGT. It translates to CASSHEAGYG. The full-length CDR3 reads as CASSHEAGYGQYF.

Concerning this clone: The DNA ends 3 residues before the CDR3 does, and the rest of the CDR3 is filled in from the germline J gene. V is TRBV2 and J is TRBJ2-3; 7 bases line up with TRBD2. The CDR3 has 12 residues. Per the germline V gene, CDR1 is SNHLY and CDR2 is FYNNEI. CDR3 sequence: CASVGGGETQYF. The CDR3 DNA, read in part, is TGTGCCAGCGTGGGGGGGGGAGAGACG.

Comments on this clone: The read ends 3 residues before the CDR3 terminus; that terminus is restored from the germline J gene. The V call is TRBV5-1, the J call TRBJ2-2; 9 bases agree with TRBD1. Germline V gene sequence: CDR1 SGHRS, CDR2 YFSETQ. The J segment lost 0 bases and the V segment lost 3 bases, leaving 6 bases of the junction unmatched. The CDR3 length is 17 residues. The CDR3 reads CASSWTGTGSNTGELFF. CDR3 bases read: TGCGCCAGCAGCTGGACCGGGACAGGGTCGAACACCGGGGAG. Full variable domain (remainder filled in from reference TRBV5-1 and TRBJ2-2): KAGVTQTPRYLIKTRGQQVTLSCSPISGHRSVSWYQQTPGQGLQFLFEYFSETQRNKGNFPGRFSGRQFSNSRSEMNVSTLELGDSALYLCASSWTGTGSNTGELFFGEGSRLTVL.

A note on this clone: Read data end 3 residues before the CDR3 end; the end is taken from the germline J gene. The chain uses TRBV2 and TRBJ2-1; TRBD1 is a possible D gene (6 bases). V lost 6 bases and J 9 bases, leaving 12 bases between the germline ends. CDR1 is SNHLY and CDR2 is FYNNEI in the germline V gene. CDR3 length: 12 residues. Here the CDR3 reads CASSMGRGEQFF. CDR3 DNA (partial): TGTGCCAGCAGCATGGGCAGGGGTGAG. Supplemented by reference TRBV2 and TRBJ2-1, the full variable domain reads EPEVTQTPSHQVTQMGQEVILRCVPISNHLYFYWYRQILGQKVEFLVSFYNNEISEKSEIFDDQFSVERPDGSNFTLKIRSTKLEDSAMYFCASSMGRGEQFFGPGTRLTVL.